This T cell receptor beta chain came from a study of T cell responses to AZD1222 COVID-19 vaccine. The germline gives CDR1 LNHDA, CDR2 SQIVND (reference sequence). V was cut by 3 bases and J by 0 bases, with 5 bases left in between. The CDR3 is made up of 14 amino acids. The protocol was immunoSEQ multiplex PCR, while the TCRdb copy is restricted to in-frame clones and leaves out a portion. The table shows 100,000 to 150,000 clones, with around nine tenths occurring only once. Sequencing used peripheral blood, obtained 28 days after the second AZD1222 dose. The TCR sequence derives from an adult who received the AZD1222 COVID-19 vaccine. This rearrangement joins TRBV19 to TRBJ1-4; D unclear. Here the CDR3 reads CASSIWATNEKLFF. CDR3 DNA sequence: TGTGCCAGTAGTATTTGGGCAACTAATGAAAAACTGTTTTTT.